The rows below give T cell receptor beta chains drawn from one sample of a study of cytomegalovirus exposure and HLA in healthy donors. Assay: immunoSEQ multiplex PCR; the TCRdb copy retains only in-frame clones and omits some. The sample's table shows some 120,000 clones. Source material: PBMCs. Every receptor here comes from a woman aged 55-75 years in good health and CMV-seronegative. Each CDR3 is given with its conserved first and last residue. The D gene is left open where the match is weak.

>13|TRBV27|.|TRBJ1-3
TGTGCCAGCGGGCGAAGTGATGGAAACACCATATATTTT
CASGRSDGNTIYF
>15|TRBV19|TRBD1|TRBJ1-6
TGTGCCAGTAGTATCCAGACAGGGAGGAATTCACCCCTCCACTTT
CASSIQTGRNSPLHF
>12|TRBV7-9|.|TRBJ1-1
TGTGCCAGCAGCTTGGCGGGCACTGAAGCTTTCTTT
CASSLAGTEAFF
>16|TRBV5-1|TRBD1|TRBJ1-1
TGCGCCAGCAGCGCCGGGACAGGGGGCTTGAACACTGAAGCTTTCTTT
CASSAGTGGLNTEAFF
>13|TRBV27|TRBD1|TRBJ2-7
TGTGCCAGCAGCTATGCAGGGGGATACGAGCAGTACTTC
CASSYAGGYEQYF
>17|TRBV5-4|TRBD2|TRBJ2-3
TGTGCCAGCAGCCCCGGACTAGCGGGGGGGCAGGCAGATACGCAGTATTTT
CASSPGLAGGQADTQYF
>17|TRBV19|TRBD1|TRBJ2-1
TGTGCCAGTAGTATAGATTCGGGGACAGGAATAAACAATGAGCAGTTCTTC
CASSIDSGTGINNEQFF
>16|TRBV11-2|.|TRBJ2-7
.
CASSLYSVRGNYEQYF
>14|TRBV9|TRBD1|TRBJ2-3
TGTGCCAGCAGCGTGGACAGGCCCACAGATACGCAGTATTTT
CASSVDRPTDTQYF
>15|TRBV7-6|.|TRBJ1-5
TGTGCCAGCAGCCTCTCCAGGGGTTTCAATCAGCCCCAGCATTTT
CASSLSRGFNQPQHF
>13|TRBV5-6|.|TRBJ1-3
TGTGCCAGCAGCTCATTCTCTGGAAACACCATATATTTT
CASSSFSGNTIYF
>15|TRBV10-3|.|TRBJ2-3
TGTGCCGCCTCCAGTGGCTCCAGGGTTGGAGATACGCAGTATTTT
CAASSGSRVGDTQYF
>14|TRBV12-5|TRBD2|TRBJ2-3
TGTGCTAGTGGCTCTAGCGGGGGTGCTAATACGCAGTATTTT
CASGSSGGANTQYF
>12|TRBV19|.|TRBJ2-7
TGTGCCAGTAGTATAGGCGGATACGAGCAGTACTTC
CASSIGGYEQYF
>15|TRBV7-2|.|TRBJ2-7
TGTGCCAGCAGCTTAGCTCGACTCTCCCACTACGAGCAGTACTTC
CASSLARLSHYEQYF